This TCR beta chain was recorded in a study of blood T cell repertoires in COVID-19. CDR3 size: 17 residues. Germline V gene sequence: CDR1 LGHNA, CDR2 YSLEER. The ends were cut back, 0 bases at V and 0 bases at J, with 9 bases in the middle. In the original workflow: Amplification of reference gene primers provided the estimated nucleated cell counts. Only in-frame clones appear in the TCRdb table, and some are missing; sequencing was by immunoSEQ multiplex PCR. V and J calls plus clone size are reproduced from that table; the DNA served to infer D and trimming. The repertoire holds roughly 110,000 clones, with 85% as singletons.

This chain links TRBV4-3 with TRBJ2-6; a weak D match, TRBD2 (5 bases). The sequence came from a human donor in a cohort sampled during active COVID-19. The sequencing sample was made of peripheral blood. The CDR3 sequence: CASSQDGGLSGANVLTF. CDR3 nucleotides: TGCGCCAGCAGCCAAGACGGAGGCCTCTCTGGGGCCAACGTCCTGACTTTC.